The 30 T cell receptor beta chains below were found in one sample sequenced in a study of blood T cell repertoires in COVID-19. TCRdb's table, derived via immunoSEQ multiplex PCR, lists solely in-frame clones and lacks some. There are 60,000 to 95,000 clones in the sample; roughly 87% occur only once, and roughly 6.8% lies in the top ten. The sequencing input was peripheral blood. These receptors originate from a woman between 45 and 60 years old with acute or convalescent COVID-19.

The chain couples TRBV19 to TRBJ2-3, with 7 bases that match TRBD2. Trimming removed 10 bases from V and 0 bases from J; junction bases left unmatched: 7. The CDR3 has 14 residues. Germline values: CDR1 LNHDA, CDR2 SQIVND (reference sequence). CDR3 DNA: TGTGCCACCAAGGGAGGGCAGAGCACAGATACGCAGTATTTT. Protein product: CATKGGQSTDTQYF.

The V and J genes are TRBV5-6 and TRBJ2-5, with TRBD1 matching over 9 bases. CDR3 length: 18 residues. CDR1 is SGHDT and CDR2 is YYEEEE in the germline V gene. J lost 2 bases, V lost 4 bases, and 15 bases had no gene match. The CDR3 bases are TGTGCCAGCAGCACTTTTAGGGGACAGGGAAGAACACAAGAGACCCAGTACTTC. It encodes CASSTFRGQGRTQETQYF.

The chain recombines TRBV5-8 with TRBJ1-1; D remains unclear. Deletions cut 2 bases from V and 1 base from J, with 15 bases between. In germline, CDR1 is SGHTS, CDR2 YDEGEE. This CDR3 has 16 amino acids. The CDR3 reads CASSLFTGKGNTEAFF. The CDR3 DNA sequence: TGTGCCAGCAGCTTATTTACGGGGAAGGGGAACACTGAAGCTTTCTTT.

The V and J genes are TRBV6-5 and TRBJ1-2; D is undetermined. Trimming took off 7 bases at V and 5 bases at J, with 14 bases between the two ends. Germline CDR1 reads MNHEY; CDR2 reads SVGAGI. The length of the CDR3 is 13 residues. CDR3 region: CASKSGSDYGYTF. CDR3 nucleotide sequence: TGTGCCAGCAAGTCGGGGTCTGATTATGGCTACACCTTC.

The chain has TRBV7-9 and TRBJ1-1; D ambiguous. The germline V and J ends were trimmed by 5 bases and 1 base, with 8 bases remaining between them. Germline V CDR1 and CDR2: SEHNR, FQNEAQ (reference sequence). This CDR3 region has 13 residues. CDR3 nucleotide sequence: TGTGCCAGCAGCCCCCTCGGGAACACTGAAGCTTTCTTT. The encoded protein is CASSPLGNTEAFF.

The CDR3 region has the DNA TGTGCCTGGAGTACCTCCTACAGGGATTCCGGTGGCTACACCTTC. It is translated as CAWSTSYRDSGGYTF. V gene TRBV30 combines with J gene TRBJ1-2; maybe TRBD1 (6 bases). The CDR3 runs 15 residues. V dropped 2 bases and J dropped 7 bases, with 20 bases sitting between them. Germline V CDR1 and CDR2: GTSNPN, SVGIG (reference sequence).

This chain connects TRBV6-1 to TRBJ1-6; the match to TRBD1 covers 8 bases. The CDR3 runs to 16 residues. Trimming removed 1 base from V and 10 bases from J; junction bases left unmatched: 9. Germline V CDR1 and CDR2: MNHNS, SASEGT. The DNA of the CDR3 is TGTGCCAGCAGTGAAGAAGGCAGGGGGCGCGGGTCACCCCTCCACTTT. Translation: CASSEEGRGRGSPLHF.

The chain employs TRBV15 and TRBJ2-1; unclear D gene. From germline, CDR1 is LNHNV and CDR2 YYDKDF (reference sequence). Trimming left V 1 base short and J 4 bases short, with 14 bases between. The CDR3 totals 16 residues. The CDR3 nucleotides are TGTGCCACCAGCAGAGTTGAACCCTCGGGTTACAATGAGCAGTTCTTC. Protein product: CATSRVEPSGYNEQFF.

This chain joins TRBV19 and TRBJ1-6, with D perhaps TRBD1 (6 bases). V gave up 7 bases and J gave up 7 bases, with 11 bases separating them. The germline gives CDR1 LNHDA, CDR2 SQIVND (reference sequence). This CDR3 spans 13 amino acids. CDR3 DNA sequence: TGTGCCAGTAAGACAGGCGGGAATTCACCCCTCCACTTT. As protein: CASKTGGNSPLHF.

For the CDR3, the DNA is TGTGCAAGTCGCTTAGTTCGGGGGGGCGCGAACACCGGGGAGCTGTTTTTT. Protein sequence: CASRLVRGGANTGELFF. The chain couples TRBV12-2 to TRBJ2-2; TRBD2 reflects the table's D call only, with no check against the DNA. TRBV12-2 is a listed pseudogene. There are 17 residues in the CDR3.

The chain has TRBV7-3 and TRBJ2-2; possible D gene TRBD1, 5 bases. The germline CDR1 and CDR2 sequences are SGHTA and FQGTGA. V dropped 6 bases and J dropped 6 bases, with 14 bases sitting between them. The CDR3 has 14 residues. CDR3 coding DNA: TGTGCCAGCAGGCCCTTTTCAGGGTCCGGGGAGCTGTTTTTT. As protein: CASRPFSGSGELFF.

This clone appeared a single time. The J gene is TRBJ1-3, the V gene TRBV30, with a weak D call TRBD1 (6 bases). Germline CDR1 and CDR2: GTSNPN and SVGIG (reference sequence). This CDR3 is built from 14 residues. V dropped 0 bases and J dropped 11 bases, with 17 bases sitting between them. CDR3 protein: CAWSVLTGQYAIYF. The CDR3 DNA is TGTGCCTGGAGTGTACTGACAGGTCAATACGCCATATATTTT.

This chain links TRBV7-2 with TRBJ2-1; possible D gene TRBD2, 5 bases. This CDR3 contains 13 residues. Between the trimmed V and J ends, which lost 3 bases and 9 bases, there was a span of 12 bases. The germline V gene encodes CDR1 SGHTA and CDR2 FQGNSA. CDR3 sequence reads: CASSFRGPGEQFF. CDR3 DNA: TGTGCCAGCAGCTTTAGAGGGCCAGGTGAGCAGTTCTTC.

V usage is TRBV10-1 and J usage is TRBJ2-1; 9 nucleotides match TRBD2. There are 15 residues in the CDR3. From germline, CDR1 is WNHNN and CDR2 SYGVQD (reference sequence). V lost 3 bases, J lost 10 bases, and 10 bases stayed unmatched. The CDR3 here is CASSDFAGGPNEQFF. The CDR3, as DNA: TGCGCCAGCAGTGATTTCGCGGGGGGGCCGAACGAGCAGTTCTTC.

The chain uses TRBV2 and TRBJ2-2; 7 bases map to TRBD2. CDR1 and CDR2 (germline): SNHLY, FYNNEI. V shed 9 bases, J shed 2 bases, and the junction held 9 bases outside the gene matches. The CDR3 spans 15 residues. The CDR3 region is CASYRGDLNTGELFF. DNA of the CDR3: TGTGCCAGTTACCGGGGGGACTTAAACACCGGGGAGCTGTTTTTT.

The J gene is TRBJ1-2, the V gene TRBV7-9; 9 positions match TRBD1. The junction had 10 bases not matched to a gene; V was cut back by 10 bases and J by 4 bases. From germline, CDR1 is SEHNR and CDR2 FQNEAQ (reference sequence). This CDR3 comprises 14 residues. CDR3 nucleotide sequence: TGTGCCACCAGAGGACAGGGGAGGAGCTATGGCTACACCTTC. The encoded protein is CATRGQGRSYGYTF.

Here the CDR3 DNA reads TGTGCCAGCAGTAGACAGGGTAACTCCTACGAGCAGTACTTC. Protein: CASSRQGNSYEQYF. The chain joins TRBV28 to TRBJ2-7, with 7 bases that match TRBD1. V dropped 5 bases and J dropped 0; count of bases not matched to a gene: 4. The CDR3 has 14 residues. Per germline, CDR1 MDHEN and CDR2 SYDVKM.

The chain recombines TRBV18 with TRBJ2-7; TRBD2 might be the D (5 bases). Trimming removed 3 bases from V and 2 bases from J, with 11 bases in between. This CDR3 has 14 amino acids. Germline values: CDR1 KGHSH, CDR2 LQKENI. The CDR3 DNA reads TGTGCCAGCTCACCCTCCCGGGGTGCCTACGAGCAGTACTTC. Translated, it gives CASSPSRGAYEQYF.

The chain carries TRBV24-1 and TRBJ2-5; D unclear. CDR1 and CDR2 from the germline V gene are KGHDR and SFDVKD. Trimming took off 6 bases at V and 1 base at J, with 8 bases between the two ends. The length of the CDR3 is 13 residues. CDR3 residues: CATSRSIQETQYF. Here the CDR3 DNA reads TGTGCCACCAGTAGGAGCATCCAAGAGACCCAGTACTTC.

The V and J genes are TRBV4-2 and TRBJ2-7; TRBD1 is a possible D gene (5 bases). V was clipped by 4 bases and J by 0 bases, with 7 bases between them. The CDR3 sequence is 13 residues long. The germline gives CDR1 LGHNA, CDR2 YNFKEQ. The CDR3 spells CASSRTGSYEQYF. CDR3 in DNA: TGTGCCAGCAGCCGCACAGGCTCCTACGAGCAGTACTTC.

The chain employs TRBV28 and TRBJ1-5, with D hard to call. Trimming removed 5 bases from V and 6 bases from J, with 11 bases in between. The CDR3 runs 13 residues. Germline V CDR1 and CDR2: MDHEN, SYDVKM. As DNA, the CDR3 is TGTGCCAGCAGTGACGGACTTGGTCAGCCCCAGCATTTT. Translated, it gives CASSDGLGQPQHF.

The DNA for the CDR3 is TGTGCCTGGAATGGCGACAGGCGTTCACCCCTCCACTTT. Protein product: CAWNGDRRSPLHF. The chain recombines TRBV30 with TRBJ1-6; TRBD1 might be the D (6 bases). The CDR3 totals 13 residues. Trimming removed 4 bases at V and 9 bases at J, with 13 bases between. CDR1 and CDR2 (germline): GTSNPN, SVGIG (reference sequence).

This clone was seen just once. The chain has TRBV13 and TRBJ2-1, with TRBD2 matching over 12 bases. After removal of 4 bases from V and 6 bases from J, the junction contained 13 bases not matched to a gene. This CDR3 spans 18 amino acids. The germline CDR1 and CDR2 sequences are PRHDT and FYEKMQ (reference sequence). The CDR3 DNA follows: TGTGCCAGCAGCTCCACGTACGATCTAGCGGGAGGGACCAATGAGCAGTTCTTC. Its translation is CASSSTYDLAGGTNEQFF.

The CDR3 nucleotides are TGTGCCAGCAGCTTTCCGGGACAGCAAGAGACCCAGTACTTC. Residues: CASSFPGQQETQYF. The chain combines TRBV7-2 with TRBJ2-5; TRBD1 agrees at 7 bases. CDR1 and CDR2 (germline): SGHTA, FQGNSA. The CDR3 is made up of 14 amino acids. V was pared by 3 bases and J by 2 bases, with 3 bases of the junction left unmatched. Drawing the rest from reference TRBV7-2 and TRBJ2-5, the complete variable domain is GAGVSQSPSNKVTEKGKDVELRCDPISGHTALYWYRQSLGQGLEFLIYFQGNSAPDKSGLPSDRFSAERTGGSVSTLTIQRTQQEDSAVYLCASSFPGQQETQYFGPGTRLLVL.

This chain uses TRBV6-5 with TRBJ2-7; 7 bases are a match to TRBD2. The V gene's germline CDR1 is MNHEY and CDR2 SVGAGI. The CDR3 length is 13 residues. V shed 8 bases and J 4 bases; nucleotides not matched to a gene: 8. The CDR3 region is CASGSGGRYEQYF. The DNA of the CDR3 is TGTGCCAGCGGCTCTGGCGGGAGATACGAGCAGTACTTC.

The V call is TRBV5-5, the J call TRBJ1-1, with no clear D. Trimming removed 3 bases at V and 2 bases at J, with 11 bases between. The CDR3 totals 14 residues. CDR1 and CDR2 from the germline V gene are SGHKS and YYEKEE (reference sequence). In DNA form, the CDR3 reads TGTGCCAGCAGCTGGGCCGCAAGAAACACTGAAGCTTTCTTT. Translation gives CASSWAARNTEAFF.

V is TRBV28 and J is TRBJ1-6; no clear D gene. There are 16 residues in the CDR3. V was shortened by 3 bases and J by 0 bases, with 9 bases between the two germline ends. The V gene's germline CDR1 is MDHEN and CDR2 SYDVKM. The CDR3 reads CASSFKRYSYNSPLHF. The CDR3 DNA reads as TGTGCCAGCAGTTTCAAACGCTACTCCTATAATTCACCCCTCCACTTT.

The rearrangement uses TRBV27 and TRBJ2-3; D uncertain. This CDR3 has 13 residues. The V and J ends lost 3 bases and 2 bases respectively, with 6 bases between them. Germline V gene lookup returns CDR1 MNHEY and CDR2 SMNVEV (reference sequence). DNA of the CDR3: TGTGCCAGCAGTTTGAAGCCCACAGATACGCAGTATTTT. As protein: CASSLKPTDTQYF.

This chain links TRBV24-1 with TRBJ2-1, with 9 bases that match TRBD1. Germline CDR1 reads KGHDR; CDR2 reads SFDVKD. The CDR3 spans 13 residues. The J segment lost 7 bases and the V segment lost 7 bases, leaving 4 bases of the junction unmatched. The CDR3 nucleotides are TGTGCCACCAGCGGGGACAGGGCGAATGAGCAGTTCTTC. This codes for CATSGDRANEQFF.

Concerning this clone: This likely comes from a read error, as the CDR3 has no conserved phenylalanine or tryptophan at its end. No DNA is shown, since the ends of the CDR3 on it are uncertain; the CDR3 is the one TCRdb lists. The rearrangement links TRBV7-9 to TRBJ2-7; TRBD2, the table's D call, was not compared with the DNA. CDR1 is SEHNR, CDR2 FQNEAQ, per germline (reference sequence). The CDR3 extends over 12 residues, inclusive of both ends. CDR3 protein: CASSLAEAGPIP.